This T cell receptor beta chain derives from a study of T cell responses to AZD1222 COVID-19 vaccine. Study-wide background: Analysis merged second doses at about 4 or about 12 weeks. Study-wide results and limits: Researchers took repertoire samples only after the peak T cell response had come.

With respect to this clone: What it recognizes is unknown.

Between the trimmed V and J ends, which lost 2 bases and 6 bases, there was a span of 16 bases. This CDR3 region has 15 residues. Per the germline V gene, CDR1 is SGHTA and CDR2 is FQGTGA. Repertoires were generated with immunoSEQ multiplex PCR, while TCRdb's copy carries only in-frame clones and drops some. The data hold 130,000 or so clones, with about 90% observed a single time. The TCR comes from an adult in good health. The chain employs TRBV7-3 and TRBJ1-2; D is ambiguous. Sequences were derived from peripheral blood, sampled on day 0 of AZD1222 vaccination. CDR3 protein: CASSLRAGLTDGYTF. Written as DNA, the CDR3 is TGTGCCAGCAGCTTACGGGCAGGCCTTACTGATGGCTACACCTTC.